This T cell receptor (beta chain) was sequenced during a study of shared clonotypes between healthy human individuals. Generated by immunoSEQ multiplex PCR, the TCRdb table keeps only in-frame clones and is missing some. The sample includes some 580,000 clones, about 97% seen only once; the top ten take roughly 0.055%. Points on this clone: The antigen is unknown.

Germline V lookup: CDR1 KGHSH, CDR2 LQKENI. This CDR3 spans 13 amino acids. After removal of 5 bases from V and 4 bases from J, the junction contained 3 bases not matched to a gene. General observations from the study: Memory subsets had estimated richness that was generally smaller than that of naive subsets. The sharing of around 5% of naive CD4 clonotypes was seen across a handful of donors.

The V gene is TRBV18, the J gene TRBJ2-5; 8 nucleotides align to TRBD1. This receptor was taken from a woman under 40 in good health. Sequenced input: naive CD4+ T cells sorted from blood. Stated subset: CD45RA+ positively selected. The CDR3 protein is CASSSGQGETQYF. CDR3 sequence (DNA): TGTGCCAGCTCATCCGGACAGGGAGAGACCCAGTACTTC.